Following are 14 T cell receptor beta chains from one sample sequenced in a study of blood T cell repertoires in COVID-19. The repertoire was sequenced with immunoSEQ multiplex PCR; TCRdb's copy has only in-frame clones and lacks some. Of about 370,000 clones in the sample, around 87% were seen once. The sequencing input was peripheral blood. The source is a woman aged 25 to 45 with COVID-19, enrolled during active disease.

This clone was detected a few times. Here the CDR3 reads CAISDRGPYEQYF. The CDR3 DNA reads TGTGCCATCAGTGACAGGGGGCCCTACGAGCAGTACTTC. This chain links TRBV10-3 with TRBJ2-7; 8 nucleotides align to TRBD1. The length of the CDR3 is 13 residues. Germline V lookup: CDR1 ENHRY, CDR2 SYGVKD. Unmatched junction bases numbered 0, after V lost 3 bases and J lost 2 bases.

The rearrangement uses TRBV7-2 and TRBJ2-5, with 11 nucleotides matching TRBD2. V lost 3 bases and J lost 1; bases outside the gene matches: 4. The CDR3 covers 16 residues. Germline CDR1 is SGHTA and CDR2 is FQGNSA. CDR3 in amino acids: CASSFSSGRIQETQYF. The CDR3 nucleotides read TGTGCCAGCAGCTTCTCTAGCGGGAGGATCCAAGAGACCCAGTACTTC.

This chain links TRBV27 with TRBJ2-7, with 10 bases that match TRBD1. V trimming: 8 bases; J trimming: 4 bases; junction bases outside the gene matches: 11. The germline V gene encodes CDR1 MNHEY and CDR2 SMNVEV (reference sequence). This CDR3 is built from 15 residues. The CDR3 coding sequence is TGTGCCAGCGGGCTTAAGGGGGACAGGGGATACGAGCAGTACTTC. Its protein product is CASGLKGDRGYEQYF.

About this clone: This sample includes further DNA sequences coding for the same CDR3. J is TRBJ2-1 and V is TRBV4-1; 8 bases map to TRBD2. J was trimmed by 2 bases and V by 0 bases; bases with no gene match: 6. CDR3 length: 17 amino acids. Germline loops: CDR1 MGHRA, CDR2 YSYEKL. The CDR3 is CASSQDLTSGTYNEQFF. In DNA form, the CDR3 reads TGCGCCAGCAGCCAAGATCTTACTAGCGGTACCTACAATGAGCAGTTCTTC.

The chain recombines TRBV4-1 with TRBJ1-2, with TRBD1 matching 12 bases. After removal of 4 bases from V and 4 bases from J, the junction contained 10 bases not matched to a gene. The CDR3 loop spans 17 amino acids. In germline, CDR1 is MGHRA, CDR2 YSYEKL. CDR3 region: CASSPTRDRGPIYGYTF. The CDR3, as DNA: TGCGCCAGCAGCCCGACCCGGGACAGGGGGCCCATCTATGGCTACACCTTC.

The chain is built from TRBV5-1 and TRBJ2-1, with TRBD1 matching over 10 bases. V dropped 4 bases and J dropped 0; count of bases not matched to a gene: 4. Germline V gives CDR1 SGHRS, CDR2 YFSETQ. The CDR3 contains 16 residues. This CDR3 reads CASSPGQGDSYNEQFF. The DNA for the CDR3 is TGCGCCAGCAGCCCAGGACAGGGGGACTCCTACAATGAGCAGTTCTTC.

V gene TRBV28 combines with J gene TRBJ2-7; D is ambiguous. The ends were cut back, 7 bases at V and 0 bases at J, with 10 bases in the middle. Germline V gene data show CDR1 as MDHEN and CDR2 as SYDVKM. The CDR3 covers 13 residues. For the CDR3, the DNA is TGTGCCAGCACCCGATTCGGCTCCTACGAGCAGTACTTC. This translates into CASTRFGSYEQYF.

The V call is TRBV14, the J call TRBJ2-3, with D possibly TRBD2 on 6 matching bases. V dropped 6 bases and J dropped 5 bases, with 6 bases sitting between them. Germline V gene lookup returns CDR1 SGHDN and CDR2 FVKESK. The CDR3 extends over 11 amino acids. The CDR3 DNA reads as TGTGCCAGCAGGGGGGGAGATACGCAGTATTTT. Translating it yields CASRGGDTQYF.

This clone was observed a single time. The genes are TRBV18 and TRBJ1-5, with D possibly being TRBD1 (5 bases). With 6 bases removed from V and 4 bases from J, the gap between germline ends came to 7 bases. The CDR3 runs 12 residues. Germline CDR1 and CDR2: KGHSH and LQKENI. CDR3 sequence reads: CASSAGNQPQHF. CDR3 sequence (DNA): TGTGCCAGCTCGGCAGGGAATCAGCCCCAGCATTTT.

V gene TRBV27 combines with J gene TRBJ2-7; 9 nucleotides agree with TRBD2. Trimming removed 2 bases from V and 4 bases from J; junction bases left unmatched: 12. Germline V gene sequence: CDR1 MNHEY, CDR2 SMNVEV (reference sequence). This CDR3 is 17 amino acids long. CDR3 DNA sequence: TGTGCCAGCAGTTTAAGTGGCGGGAGGGCCCTCGGGTACGAGCAGTACTTC. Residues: CASSLSGGRALGYEQYF.

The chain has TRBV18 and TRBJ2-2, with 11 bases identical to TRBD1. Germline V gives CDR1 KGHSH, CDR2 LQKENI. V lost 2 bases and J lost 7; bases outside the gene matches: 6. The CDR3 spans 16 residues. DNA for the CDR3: TGTGCCAGCTCACCAGGACAGGGGGCGCAAGGCGGGGAGCTGTTTTTT. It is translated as CASSPGQGAQGGELFF. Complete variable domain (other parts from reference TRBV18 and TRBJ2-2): NAGVMQNPRHLVRRRGQEARLRCSPMKGHSHVYWYRQLPEEGLKFMVYLQKENIIDESGMPKERFSAEFPKEGPSILRIQQVVRGDSAAYFCASSPGQGAQGGELFFGEGSRLTVL.

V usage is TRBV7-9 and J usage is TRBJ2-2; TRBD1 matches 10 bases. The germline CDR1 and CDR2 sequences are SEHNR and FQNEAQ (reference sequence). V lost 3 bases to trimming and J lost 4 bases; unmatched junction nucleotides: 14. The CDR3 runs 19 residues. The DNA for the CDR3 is TGTGCCAGCAGCTTCCCAGGGACAGGGGCTCGGATGGTCACCGGGGAGCTGTTTTTT. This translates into CASSFPGTGARMVTGELFF.

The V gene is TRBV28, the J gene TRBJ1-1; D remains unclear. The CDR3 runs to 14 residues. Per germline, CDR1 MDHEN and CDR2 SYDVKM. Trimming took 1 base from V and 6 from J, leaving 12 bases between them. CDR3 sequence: CASSLFRVGAEAFF. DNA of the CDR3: TGTGCCAGCAGTTTATTTCGGGTGGGTGCTGAAGCTTTCTTT.

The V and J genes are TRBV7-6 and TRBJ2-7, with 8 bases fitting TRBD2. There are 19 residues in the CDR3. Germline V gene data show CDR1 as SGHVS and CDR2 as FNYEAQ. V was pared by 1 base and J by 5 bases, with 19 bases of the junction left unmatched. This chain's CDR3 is CASSLVPPGGASPKNEQYF. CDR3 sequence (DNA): TGTGCCAGCAGCTTAGTCCCACCGGGGGGGGCCAGTCCCAAAAACGAGCAGTACTTC.